The source of this T cell receptor beta chain is a study of shared clonotypes between healthy human individuals. Some clones are missing from TCRdb's copy, which holds only in-frame ones; the method was immunoSEQ multiplex PCR. The table lists about 2.4 million clones, roughly 93% of them singletons. The TCR originated in a man aged 18-30 years in good health. Some clones in this sample may be carry-over from other donors' samples. The sequenced material came from naive CD4+ T cells from PBMCs. Specified subset: CD45RA+ positively selected.

The CDR3 sequence: CASRRQYQETQYF. The CDR3 DNA reads as TGTGCCAGCAGGCGACAGTATCAAGAGACCCAGTACTTC. The V call is TRBV6-5, the J call TRBJ2-5; D is possibly TRBD1 (5 bases). Trimming stripped 6 bases from V and 2 bases from J, with 10 bases between. The CDR3 covers 13 residues. Germline CDR1 reads MNHEY; CDR2 reads SVGAGI.